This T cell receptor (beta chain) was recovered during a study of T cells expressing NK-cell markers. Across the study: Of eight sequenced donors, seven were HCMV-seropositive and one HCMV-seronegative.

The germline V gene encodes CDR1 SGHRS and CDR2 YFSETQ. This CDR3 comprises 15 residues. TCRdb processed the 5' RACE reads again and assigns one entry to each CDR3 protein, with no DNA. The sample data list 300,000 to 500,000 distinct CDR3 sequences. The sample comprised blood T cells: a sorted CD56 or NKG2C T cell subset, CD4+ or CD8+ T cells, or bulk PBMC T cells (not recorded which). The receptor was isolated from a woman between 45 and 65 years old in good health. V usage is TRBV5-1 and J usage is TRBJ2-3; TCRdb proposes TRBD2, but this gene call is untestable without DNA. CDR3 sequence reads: CASSLIAGATDTQYF. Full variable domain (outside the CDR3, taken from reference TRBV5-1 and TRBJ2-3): KAGVTQTPRYLIKTRGQQVTLSCSPISGHRSVSWYQQTPGQGLQFLFEYFSETQRNKGNFPGRFSGRQFSNSRSEMNVSTLELGDSALYLCASSLIAGATDTQYFGPGTRLTVL.